One and the same sample provided the 31 T cell receptor beta chains below, sequenced in a study of blood T cell repertoires in COVID-19. This table comes from immunoSEQ multiplex PCR, and its TCRdb copy is limited to in-frame clones, with some not included. Counted here are around 200,000 clones, 83% occurring once; the ten biggest clones make up roughly 1.3%. Source material: peripheral blood. These receptor sequences come from a woman aged 25 to 39 with COVID-19, enrolled during active disease.

This chain joins TRBV13 and TRBJ2-1; D unclear. V lost 5 bases and J 8 bases, leaving 10 bases between the germline ends. The CDR3 extends over 12 amino acids. From germline, CDR1 is PRHDT and CDR2 FYEKMQ (reference sequence). The CDR3 nucleotides read TGTGCCAGCAGCGCCACTATGGATGAGCAGTTCTTC. It translates to CASSATMDEQFF.

The CDR3 DNA follows: TGTGCCAGCAGTTACCTGTACCCAGTCTCTGGAAACACCATATATTTT. It codes for CASSYLYPVSGNTIYF. The rearrangement links TRBV6-2 or TRBV6-3 to TRBJ1-3; D uncertain. Per the germline V gene, CDR1 is MNHEY and CDR2 is SVGEGT. Trimming pared 2 bases from V and 0 bases from J, leaving 11 bases between. This CDR3 is built from 16 residues.

The chain carries TRBV19 and TRBJ2-1, with a weak D call TRBD2 (6 bases). V dropped 10 bases and J dropped 4 bases, with 17 bases sitting between them. The CDR3 sequence is 14 residues long. CDR1 and CDR2 (germline): LNHDA, SQIVND (reference sequence). Written as DNA, the CDR3 is TGTGCCACCCTAGACGGGGGAACATACAATGAGCAGTTCTTC. This sequence encodes CATLDGGTYNEQFF.

The CDR3 DNA is TGCGCCAGCAGCCACCTAACTAGCGGGAGGTACACCGGGGAGCTGTTTTTT. This codes for CASSHLTSGRYTGELFF. The chain links TRBV5-1 to TRBJ2-2, with TRBD2 identical over 12 bases. This CDR3 has 17 residues. The ends lost 4 bases at V and 3 bases at J; junction bases unmatched: 7. Germline V lookup: CDR1 SGHRS, CDR2 YFSETQ.

J is TRBJ1-6 and V is TRBV28; D may be TRBD1 (5 bases). The germline V gene encodes CDR1 MDHEN and CDR2 SYDVKM. The CDR3 is 15 amino acids. V lost 6 bases, J lost 4 bases, and 13 bases lay in between. CDR3 amino acids: CASSPPTVYNSPLHF. Here the CDR3 DNA reads TGTGCCAGCAGCCCTCCGACAGTGTATAATTCACCCCTCCACTTT.

The chain recombines TRBV7-9 with TRBJ2-3; TRBD2 aligns across 8 bases. The CDR3 has 16 residues. V shed 1 base, J shed 0 bases, and the junction held 3 bases outside the gene matches. Germline CDR1 is SEHNR and CDR2 is FQNEAQ (reference sequence). DNA of the CDR3: TGTGCCAGCAGCTTAGTGTTAGCGGGGAGCACAGATACGCAGTATTTT. This translates into CASSLVLAGSTDTQYF.

The V call is TRBV10-3, the J call TRBJ1-1; the D gene is possibly TRBD1 (6 bases). V lost 4 bases and J 1 base, leaving 16 bases between the germline ends. The length of the CDR3 is 16 residues. Germline V lookup: CDR1 ENHRY, CDR2 SYGVKD. The CDR3 DNA sequence: TGTGCCATCAGTGCCGGGACGGACAGAGCGAACACTGAAGCTTTCTTT. It translates to CAISAGTDRANTEAFF.

This rearrangement joins TRBV19 to TRBJ1-2; TRBD1 is a possible D gene (6 bases). The CDR3 is made up of 14 amino acids. Germline CDR1 reads LNHDA; CDR2 reads SQIVND (reference sequence). Trimming took 5 bases from V and 7 from J, leaving 17 bases between them. The CDR3: CASSVSQGVTGYTF. CDR3 sequence (DNA): TGTGCCAGTAGTGTGTCACAGGGTGTCACTGGCTACACCTTC.

The chain uses TRBV7-5 and TRBJ1-2; the table assigns TRBD1, which was not confirmed against the DNA. TRBV7-5 constitutes a pseudogene. This CDR3 has 18 amino acids. The DNA for the CDR3 is TGTGCCAGAAGCAACCGACGGACGGACAGTTGCCTTAACTATGGCTACACCTTC. Protein product: CARSNRRTDSCLNYGYTF.

In this sample, this clone turned up once. The V call is TRBV9, the J call TRBJ2-5; 8 nucleotides align to TRBD2. This CDR3 is built from 15 residues. Germline V gene data show CDR1 as SGDLS and CDR2 as YYNGEE. With V trimmed by 1 base and J by 5 bases, 7 bases remained unmatched. For the CDR3, the DNA is TGTGCCAGCAGCGTAAGGAGCGGGGGCCTGGAGACCCAGTACTTC. The encoded protein is CASSVRSGGLETQYF.

V is TRBV6-1 and J is TRBJ2-3, with D possibly TRBD1 on 6 matching bases. Per germline, CDR1 MNHNS and CDR2 SASEGT. Deletions cut 3 bases from V and 7 bases from J, with 14 bases between. The CDR3 totals 14 residues. CDR3 DNA sequence: TGTGCCAGCAGTGACAGGGGATTGGGGAATACGCAGTATTTT. It specifies CASSDRGLGNTQYF.

This clone has only one observation. This chain connects TRBV6-2 or TRBV6-3 to TRBJ2-1; 14 bases align to TRBD2. The germline gives CDR1 MNHEY, CDR2 SVGEGT. This CDR3 contains 19 residues. V was clipped by 3 bases and J by 1 base; unmatched bases: 8. The CDR3 DNA sequence: TGTGCCAGCAGTTATCCGGGACTAGCGGGGGTCTCGTCCTACAATGAGCAGTTCTTC. Residues: CASSYPGLAGVSSYNEQFF.

This clone has a handful of counts. The V gene is TRBV5-1, the J gene TRBJ1-1, with 8 bases that match TRBD1. V shed 4 bases, J shed 4 bases, and the junction held 6 bases outside the gene matches. CDR1 and CDR2 from the germline V gene are SGHRS and YFSETQ. The CDR3 totals 14 residues. The CDR3: CASSINRGSTEAFF. CDR3 bases: TGCGCCAGCAGCATCAACAGGGGGTCCACTGAAGCTTTCTTT. Drawing the rest from reference TRBV5-1 and TRBJ1-1, the complete variable domain is KAGVTQTPRYLIKTRGQQVTLSCSPISGHRSVSWYQQTPGQGLQFLFEYFSETQRNKGNFPGRFSGRQFSNSRSEMNVSTLELGDSALYLCASSINRGSTEAFFGQGTRLTVV.

This clone appeared many times. The DNA of the CDR3 is TGTGCCAGCAGTTTTACAGGGATGGGCGAGCAGTACTTC. Amino acids: CASSFTGMGEQYF. The rearrangement joins TRBV27 to TRBJ2-7, with TRBD1 as a possible D gene (6 bases). Trimming left V 3 bases short and J 6 bases short, with 12 bases between. This CDR3 has 13 residues. CDR1 and CDR2 (germline): MNHEY, SMNVEV (reference sequence).

The chain recombines TRBV30 with TRBJ2-1; D possibly corresponds to TRBD2 (6 bases). The CDR3 sequence is 15 residues long. V was pared by 3 bases and J by 3 bases, with 15 bases between. Per germline, CDR1 GTSNPN and CDR2 SVGIG (reference sequence). The CDR3: CAWRRWGEDYNEQFF. In DNA form, the CDR3 reads TGTGCCTGGAGGAGGTGGGGGGAGGACTACAATGAGCAGTTCTTC. The variable domain in full, with the rest retrieved from reference TRBV30 and TRBJ2-1, is SQTIHQWPATLVQPVGSPLSLECTVEGTSNPNLYWYRQAAGRGLQLLFYSVGIGQISSEVPQNLSASRPQDRQFILSSKKLLLSDSGFYLCAWRRWGEDYNEQFFGPGTRLTVL.

The chain has TRBV28 and TRBJ2-1; 8 bases match TRBD2. V gave up 5 bases and J gave up 9 bases; unmatched junction bases: 15. CDR3 size: 16 residues. From germline, CDR1 is MDHEN and CDR2 SYDVKM. The CDR3 is CASSIPYDGGVGEQFF. In nucleotides, the CDR3 is TGTGCCAGCAGTATCCCTTATGACGGGGGGGTAGGTGAGCAGTTCTTC. The complete variable domain, with remaining parts taken from reference TRBV28 and TRBJ2-1, reads DVKVTQSSRYLVKRTGEKVFLECVQDMDHENMFWYRQDPGLGLRLIYFSYDVKMKEKGDIPEGYSVSREKKERFSLILESASTNQTSMYLCASSIPYDGGVGEQFFGPGTRLTVL.

The chain links TRBV19 to TRBJ2-1; weak D call: TRBD2 (8 bases). Trimming took off 5 bases at V and 15 bases at J, with 23 bases between the two ends. The V gene's germline CDR1 is LNHDA and CDR2 SQIVND (reference sequence). This CDR3 is built from 14 residues. The DNA for the CDR3 is TGTGCCAGTAGTCCAGGGGGGGCGGGAGGCCCCGTGTTCTTC. Translation: CASSPGGAGGPVFF.

The rearrangement links TRBV27 to TRBJ2-7, with D possibly matching TRBD2 (6 bases). Germline loops: CDR1 MNHEY, CDR2 SMNVEV (reference sequence). V was cut by 6 bases and J by 7 bases, with 13 bases left in between. CDR3 length: 12 amino acids. DNA for the CDR3: TGTGCCAGCAGATCGACTAGGAGTGAGCAGTACTTC. It is translated as CASRSTRSEQYF.

The chain joins TRBV4-3 to TRBJ1-2; 9 bases fit TRBD1. The V and J ends lost 1 base and 8 bases, in that order; junction bases with no gene match: 8. Germline V gene lookup returns CDR1 LGHNA and CDR2 YSLEER. This CDR3 is built from 15 residues. The CDR3 spells CASSQGKQGARGYTF. In DNA, the CDR3 is TGCGCCAGCAGCCAAGGGAAACAGGGGGCGCGGGGCTACACCTTC.

The chain employs TRBV7-2 and TRBJ2-2; D is ambiguous. V was shortened by 1 base and J by 0 bases, with 6 bases between the two germline ends. The germline V gene encodes CDR1 SGHTA and CDR2 FQGNSA. This CDR3 comprises 15 residues. The DNA for the CDR3 is TGTGCCAGCAGCTTAGGTGCAGCGAACACCGGGGAGCTGTTTTTT. Encoded protein: CASSLGAANTGELFF.

CDR3 coding DNA: TGTGCCAGCAGCTTAGGAGGTAGCAATGAAAAACTGTTTTTT. Translated, it gives CASSLGGSNEKLFF. This rearrangement joins TRBV7-8 to TRBJ1-4, with unresolved D. CDR1 and CDR2 (germline): SGHVS, FQNEAQ. V was trimmed by 1 base and J by 5 bases, leaving 8 bases between them. This CDR3 has 14 residues.

The genes are TRBV6-5 and TRBJ2-7; maybe TRBD2 (5 bases). The CDR3 consists of 14 residues. Germline V lookup: CDR1 MNHEY, CDR2 SVGAGI. Trimming stripped 7 bases from V and 7 bases from J, with 20 bases between. In nucleotides, the CDR3 is TGTGCCAGCACCGCCGGGGTGGCCCCCAGGGAGCAGTACTTC. This gives the protein CASTAGVAPREQYF.

The chain has TRBV30 and TRBJ2-1; 7 bases are shared with TRBD2. V shed 6 bases and J 9 bases; nucleotides not matched to a gene: 5. This CDR3 spans 11 amino acids. Germline V gene sequence: CDR1 GTSNPN, CDR2 SVGIG (reference sequence). The CDR3 bases are TGTGCCTGCACCTGGGGGGGTGAGCAGTTCTTC. Encoded protein: CACTWGGEQFF.

V gene TRBV7-7 combines with J gene TRBJ2-5; D might be TRBD2 (6 bases). Germline values: CDR1 SSHAT, CDR2 FNYEAQ (reference sequence). V was pared by 1 base and J by 3 bases, with 15 bases between. The CDR3 runs 16 residues. This CDR3 is CASSLGWGEREETQYF. The CDR3 DNA sequence: TGTGCCAGCAGCTTAGGTTGGGGGGAGAGGGAAGAGACCCAGTACTTC.

V gene TRBV18 combines with J gene TRBJ2-7; D is possibly TRBD2 (5 bases). This CDR3 is 15 amino acids long. CDR1 and CDR2 from the germline V gene are KGHSH and LQKENI. The V gene lost 0 bases and the J gene lost 0 bases, with 9 bases spanning the gap. The CDR3 sequence: CASSPPSGDSYEQYF. The CDR3 nucleotides are TGTGCCAGCTCACCACCGTCCGGGGACTCCTACGAGCAGTACTTC.

The CDR3 loop reads CASRMGLLYEQYF. The CDR3 DNA is TGTGCCAGCAGGATGGGACTTCTATACGAGCAGTACTTC. This chain connects TRBV2 to TRBJ2-7; TRBD2 is a possible D gene (6 bases). The germline CDR1 and CDR2 sequences are SNHLY and FYNNEI. Trimming took 6 bases from V and 4 from J, leaving 13 bases between them. The CDR3 consists of 13 residues.

This chain links TRBV20-1 with TRBJ2-5; TRBD2 might be the D (7 bases). Germline V gene lookup returns CDR1 DFQATT and CDR2 SNEGSKA (reference sequence). Trimming pared 3 bases from V and 2 bases from J, leaving 16 bases between. There are 15 residues in the CDR3. In nucleotides, the CDR3 is TGCAGTGCTAGTAGACCGGGGGGCTTTCAAGAGACCCAGTACTTC. Translated: CSASRPGGFQETQYF.

The chain links TRBV7-8 to TRBJ2-7, with D unclear. Germline values: CDR1 SGHVS, CDR2 FQNEAQ. The CDR3 covers 11 residues. The germline V and J ends were trimmed by 5 bases and 5 bases, with 7 bases remaining between them. CDR3 DNA sequence: TGTGCCAGCAGCCCCCGGGACGAGCAGTACTTC. Translation gives CASSPRDEQYF.

The genes are TRBV6-2 or TRBV6-3 and TRBJ1-5; tentatively, D is TRBD1 (6 bases). V lost 4 bases, J lost 5 bases, and 15 bases lay in between. Germline V CDR1 and CDR2: MNHEY, SVGEGT. The CDR3 is 15 residues long. CDR3 in amino acids: CASSSRGDRDQPQHF. The CDR3 nucleotides are TGTGCCAGCAGTTCCAGGGGTGATCGGGATCAGCCCCAGCATTTT.

V is TRBV7-3 and J is TRBJ1-2, with TRBD1 as a possible D gene (6 bases). Trimming removed 0 bases at V and 3 bases at J, with 8 bases between. Per germline, CDR1 SGHTA and CDR2 FQGTGA. The CDR3 totals 14 residues. The CDR3 bases are TGTGCCAGCAGCTTAACCCCAGGGGACTATGGCTACACCTTC. Protein sequence: CASSLTPGDYGYTF.

V and J are TRBV15 and TRBJ1-2; D is perhaps TRBD1 (6 bases). Germline V gene data show CDR1 as LNHNV and CDR2 as YYDKDF (reference sequence). The CDR3 has 15 residues. V was shortened by 2 bases and J by 6 bases, with 16 bases between the two germline ends. CDR3 region: CATSRSIRGGNGYTF. The CDR3 DNA follows: TGTGCCACCAGCAGATCTATAAGGGGGGGTAATGGCTACACCTTC.